The subject of this entry is one T cell receptor beta chain. Its antigen is currently unknown. The sample originates from a study of response to subunit inactivated influenza vaccine. Notes on the study in general: The study's authors posited that every seasonal influenza vaccination enlists few new T cells.

Germline CDR1 and CDR2: SGHRS and YFSETQ. The length of the CDR3 is 16 residues. After removal of 4 bases from V and 0 bases from J, the junction contained 5 bases not matched to a gene. TCRdb re-called the RT-PCR reads with MiXCR, one entry per CDR3 protein. Among roughly 650,000 distinct CDR3 sequences listed, 12% to 15% were seen once. The input for sequencing was PBMCs from blood, taken approximately 15 days before vaccination. V usage is TRBV5-1 and J usage is TRBJ2-3; 10 bases are shared with TRBD2. This sequence originates from a man aged 50-59 years who received an inactivated influenza vaccine. The CDR3 DNA reads TGCGCCAGCAGCATACCTAGCGGGGGAAGCACAGATACGCAGTATTTT. It specifies CASSIPSGGSTDTQYF.